The clone carrying this T cell receptor beta chain appeared once. Its antigen is unknown. Clones were read by immunoSEQ multiplex PCR, and TCRdb kept only the in-frame ones, dropping some. Of 45,000 to 60,000 clones in the sample, roughly 84% are singletons; the top ten hold about 9.3%. This sample is part of a study of T cells in tumors after PD-1 blockade. Study-wide results and limits: Peripheral recruitment is suggested, as some novel exhausted tumor clones were in pre-treatment blood.

J gave up 5 bases and V 4 bases, and 9 bases lay outside the gene matches. Germline CDR1 SGHRS, CDR2 YFSETQ. The length of the CDR3 is 16 residues. This TCR was sampled from a human donor with advanced basal cell or squamous cell carcinoma (not recorded which). This specimen consisted of PBMCs, obtained before anti-PD-1 therapy. The chain is built from TRBV5-1 and TRBJ1-6; 7 nucleotides match TRBD1. This chain's CDR3 is CASSLTWTGNNSPLHF. CDR3 DNA: TGCGCCAGCAGCCTCACCTGGACAGGAAATAATTCACCCCTCCACTTT.